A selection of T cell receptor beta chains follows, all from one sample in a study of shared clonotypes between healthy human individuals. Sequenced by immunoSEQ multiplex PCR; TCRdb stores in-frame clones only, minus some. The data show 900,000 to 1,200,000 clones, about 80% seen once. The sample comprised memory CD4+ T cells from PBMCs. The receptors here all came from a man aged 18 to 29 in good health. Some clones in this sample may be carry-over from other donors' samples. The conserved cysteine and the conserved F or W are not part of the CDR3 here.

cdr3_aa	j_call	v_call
AWGSYNEQF	TRBJ2-1	TRBV30
ASSGTQY	TRBJ2-5	TRBV6-1
ATSQGLNTEAF	TRBJ1-1	TRBV15
ASSFKGTGWDEQY	TRBJ2-7	TRBV5-8
ASSLADSYNEQF	TRBJ2-1	TRBV5-1
ASSSGGEELF	TRBJ1-4	TRBV14
ASSLSQGPYEQY	TRBJ2-7	TRBV5-5
ASSPWTSGTAKETQY	TRBJ2-5	TRBV28
ASSSPTGAGTDTQY	TRBJ2-3	TRBV6-6
ASKLDVNTGELF	TRBJ2-2	TRBV10-2
ASSTLAVETQY	TRBJ2-5	TRBV28